This T cell receptor beta chain was sequenced during a study of T cells after yellow fever vaccination. The study, taken as a whole, reports: Clonotypes found in both CD4 and CD8 compartments made up a small share. Compared with primary, the secondary response was weaker and peaked at day 5, not 15.

TCRdb recomputed calls from the 5' RACE reads with MiXCR, one row per CDR3 protein. The sample holds hundreds of thousands of distinct CDR3 sequences, approximately 13% seen once. There are a few counts of this clonotype. Antigen unknown. The CDR3 length is 15 residues. Between the trimmed V and J ends, which lost 7 bases and 7 bases, there was a span of 20 bases. CDR1 is MNHNS and CDR2 is SASEGT in the germline V gene. The chain uses TRBV6-1 and TRBJ2-1, with D maybe TRBD1 (6 bases). The source is a man aged 25-45 years who received the YFV17D yellow fever vaccine. The source material was PBMCs, sampled on the day of the yellow fever booster vaccination. CDR3 nucleotide sequence: TGTGCCAGCACCACATCGAGAACCCAGGGGAATGAGCAGTTCTTC. Encoded protein: CASTTSRTQGNEQFF.